This T cell receptor beta chain was documented in a study of blood T cell repertoires in COVID-19. CDR1 is SGHRS and CDR2 is YFSETQ in the germline V gene. The trim removed 1 base at V and 2 bases at J, leaving 9 bases unmatched. The CDR3 is made up of 18 amino acids. Libraries were prepared by immunoSEQ multiplex PCR; TCRdb keeps only in-frame clonotypes and omits some of them. Of approximately 200,000 clones in the sample, around 86% were seen once. The TCR comes from a woman aged 30 to 39 who had recovered from COVID-19. This sequence joins TRBV5-1 and TRBJ2-7; TRBD2 agrees at 13 bases. Sequencing was done on a sample of PBMCs or T cells enriched from blood (not recorded which). The CDR3 coding sequence is TGCGCCAGCAGCTTGAGGGCAGGGACTAGCGGGACCACCTACGAGCAGTACTTC. Encoded protein: CASSLRAGTSGTTYEQYF.